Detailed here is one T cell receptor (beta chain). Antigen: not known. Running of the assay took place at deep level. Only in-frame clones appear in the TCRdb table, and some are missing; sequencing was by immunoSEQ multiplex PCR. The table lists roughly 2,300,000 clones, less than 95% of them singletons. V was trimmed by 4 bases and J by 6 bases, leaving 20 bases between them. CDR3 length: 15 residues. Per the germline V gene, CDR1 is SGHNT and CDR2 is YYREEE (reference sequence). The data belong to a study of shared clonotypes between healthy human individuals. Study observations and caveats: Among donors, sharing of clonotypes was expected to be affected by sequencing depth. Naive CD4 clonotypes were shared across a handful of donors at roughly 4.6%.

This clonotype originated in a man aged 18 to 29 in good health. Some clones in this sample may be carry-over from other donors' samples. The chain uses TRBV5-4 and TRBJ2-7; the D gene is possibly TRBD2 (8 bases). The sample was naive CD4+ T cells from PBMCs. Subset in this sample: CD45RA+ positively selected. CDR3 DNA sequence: TGTGCCAGCAGCCCAGGGGGAGGGACTAGTTTCGAGCAGTACTTC. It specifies CASSPGGGTSFEQYF.